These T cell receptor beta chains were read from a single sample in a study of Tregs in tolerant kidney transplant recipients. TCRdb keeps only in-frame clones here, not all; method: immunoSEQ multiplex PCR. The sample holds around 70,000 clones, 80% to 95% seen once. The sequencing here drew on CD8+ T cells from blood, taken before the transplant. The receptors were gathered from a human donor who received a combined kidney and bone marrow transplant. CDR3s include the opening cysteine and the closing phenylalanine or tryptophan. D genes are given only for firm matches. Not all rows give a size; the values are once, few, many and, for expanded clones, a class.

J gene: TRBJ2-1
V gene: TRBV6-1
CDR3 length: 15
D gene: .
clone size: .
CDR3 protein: CASRTRGGLDNEQFF
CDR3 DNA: TGTGCCAGCAGGACGAGGGGGGGCCTCGACAATGAGCAGTTCTTC

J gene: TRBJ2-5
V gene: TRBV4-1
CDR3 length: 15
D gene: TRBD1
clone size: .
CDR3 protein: CASSPRTGGKETQYF
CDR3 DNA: TGCGCCAGCAGCCCCCGGACAGGGGGAAAAGAGACCCAGTACTTC

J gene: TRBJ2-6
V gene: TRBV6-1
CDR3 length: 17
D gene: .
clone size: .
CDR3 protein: CASSEESGFFGANVLTF
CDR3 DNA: TGTGCCAGCAGTGAAGAGTCAGGGTTTTTCGGGGCCAACGTCCTGACTTTC

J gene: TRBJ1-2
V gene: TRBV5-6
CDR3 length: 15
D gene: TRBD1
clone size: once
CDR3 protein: CASSLPMTGRNGYTF
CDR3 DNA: TGTGCCAGCAGCCTACCTATGACAGGGAGAAATGGCTACACCTTC

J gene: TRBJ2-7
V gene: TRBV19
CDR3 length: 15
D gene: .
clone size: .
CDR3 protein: CASSIAQSGIYEQYF
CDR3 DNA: TGTGCCAGTAGTATAGCCCAGTCGGGTATCTACGAGCAGTACTTC

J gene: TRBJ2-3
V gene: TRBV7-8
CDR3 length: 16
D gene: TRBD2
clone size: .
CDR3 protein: CASSKLAGGSTDTQYF
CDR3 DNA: TGTGCCAGCAGCAAGTTAGCGGGAGGGAGCACAGATACGCAGTATTTT

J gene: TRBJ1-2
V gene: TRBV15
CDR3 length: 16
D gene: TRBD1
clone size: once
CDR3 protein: CATSRVKGALSYGYTF
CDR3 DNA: TGTGCCACCAGCAGAGTAAAGGGGGCCCTCTCCTATGGCTACACCTTC

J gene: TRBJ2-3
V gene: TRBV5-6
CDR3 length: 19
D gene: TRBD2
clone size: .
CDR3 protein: CASSLVGTGLAVRTDTQYF
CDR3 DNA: TGTGCCAGCAGCTTGGTGGGAACCGGACTAGCGGTCCGCACAGATACGCAGTATTTT

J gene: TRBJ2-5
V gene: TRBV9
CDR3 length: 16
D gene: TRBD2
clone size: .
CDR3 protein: CASSEGLAGGRETQYF
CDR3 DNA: TGTGCCAGCAGCGAGGGACTAGCGGGGGGGCGTGAGACCCAGTACTTC

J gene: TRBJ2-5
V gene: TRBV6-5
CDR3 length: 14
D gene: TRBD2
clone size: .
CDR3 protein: CASYRGGAKETQYF
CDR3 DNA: TGTGCCAGCTATCGCGGGGGGGCTAAAGAGACCCAGTACTTC

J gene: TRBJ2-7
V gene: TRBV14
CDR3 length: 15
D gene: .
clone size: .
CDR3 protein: CASSEYNEVRYEQYF
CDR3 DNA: TGTGCCAGCAGCGAATACAACGAAGTCCGCTACGAGCAGTACTTC

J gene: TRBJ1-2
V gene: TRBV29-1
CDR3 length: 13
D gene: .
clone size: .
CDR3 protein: CSVDWGRGYGYTF
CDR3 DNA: TGCAGCGTTGACTGGGGCCGAGGATATGGCTACACCTTC

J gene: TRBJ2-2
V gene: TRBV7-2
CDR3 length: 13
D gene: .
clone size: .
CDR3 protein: CASRTPNTGELFF
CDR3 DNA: TGTGCCTCCAGGACACCGAACACCGGGGAGCTGTTTTTT

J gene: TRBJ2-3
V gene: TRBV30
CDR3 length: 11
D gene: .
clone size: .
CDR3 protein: CAWRRVDTQYF
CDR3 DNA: TGTGCCTGGAGGAGGGTAGATACGCAGTATTTT

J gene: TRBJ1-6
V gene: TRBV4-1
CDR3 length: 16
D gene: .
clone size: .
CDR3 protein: CASSQDGQRIDSPLHF
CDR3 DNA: TGCGCCAGCAGCCAAGATGGTCAGAGGATCGATTCACCCCTCCACTTT

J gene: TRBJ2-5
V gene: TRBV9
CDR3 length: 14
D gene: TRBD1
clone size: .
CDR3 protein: CASGQGQGLGEQYF
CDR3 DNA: TGTGCCAGCGGCCAAGGACAGGGACTGGGGGAGCAGTACTTC

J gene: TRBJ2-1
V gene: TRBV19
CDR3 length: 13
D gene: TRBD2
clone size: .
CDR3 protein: CASSAGTRSEQFF
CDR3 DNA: TGTGCCAGTAGTGCAGGGACTAGAAGTGAGCAGTTCTTC

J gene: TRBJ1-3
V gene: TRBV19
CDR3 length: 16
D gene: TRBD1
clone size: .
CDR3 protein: CASSIWTGMMRNTIYF
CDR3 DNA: TGTGCCAGTAGTATATGGACAGGGATGATGAGGAACACCATATATTTT

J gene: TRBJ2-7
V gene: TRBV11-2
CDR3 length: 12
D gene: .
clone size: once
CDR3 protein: CASSLDSPEQYF
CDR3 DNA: TGTGCCAGCAGCTTAGATAGTCCTGAGCAGTACTTC

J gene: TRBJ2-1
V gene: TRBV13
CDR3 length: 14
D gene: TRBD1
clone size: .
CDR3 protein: CASSSWDSRREQFF
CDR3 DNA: TGTGCCAGCAGCAGTTGGGACAGCCGGCGCGAGCAGTTCTTC

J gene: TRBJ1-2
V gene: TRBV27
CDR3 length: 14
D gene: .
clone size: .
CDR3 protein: CASSLGGKFYGYTF
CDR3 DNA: TGTGCCAGCAGTTTAGGCGGCAAATTCTATGGCTACACCTTC

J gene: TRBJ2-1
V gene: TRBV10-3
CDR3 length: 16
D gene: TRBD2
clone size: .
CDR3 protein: CAISEPGLAYYNEQFF
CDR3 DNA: TGTGCCATCAGTGAGCCGGGACTAGCGTACTACAATGAGCAGTTCTTC

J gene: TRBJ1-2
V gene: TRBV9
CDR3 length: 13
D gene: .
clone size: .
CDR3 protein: CASSVSEFYGYTF
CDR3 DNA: TGTGCCAGCAGCGTATCAGAATTCTATGGCTACACCTTC

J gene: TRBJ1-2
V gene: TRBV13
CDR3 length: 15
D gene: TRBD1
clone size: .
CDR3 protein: CASSSRTGVGYGYTF
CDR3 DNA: TGCGCCAGCAGCTCCCGGACAGGGGTCGGCTATGGCTACACCTTC

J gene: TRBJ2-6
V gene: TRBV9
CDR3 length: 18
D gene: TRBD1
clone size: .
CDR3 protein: CASSVSRGRYAGANVLTF
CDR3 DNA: TGTGCCAGCAGCGTAAGCAGGGGGCGGTACGCTGGGGCCAACGTCCTGACTTTC

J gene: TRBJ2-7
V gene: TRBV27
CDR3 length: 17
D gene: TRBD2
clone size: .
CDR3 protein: CASSTYLTSGRAREQYF
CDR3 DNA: TGTGCCAGCAGTACCTACCTGACTAGCGGGAGGGCAAGAGAGCAGTACTTC

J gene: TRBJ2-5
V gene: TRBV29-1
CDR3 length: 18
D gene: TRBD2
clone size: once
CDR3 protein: CSVEERLAGGLHQETQYF
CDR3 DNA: TGCAGCGTTGAAGAACGGCTAGCGGGAGGGCTCCACCAAGAGACCCAGTACTTC

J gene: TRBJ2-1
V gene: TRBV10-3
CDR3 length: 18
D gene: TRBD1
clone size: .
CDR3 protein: CAIRGQGERERGYNEQFF
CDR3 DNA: TGTGCCATCAGAGGACAGGGGGAAAGGGAAAGGGGCTACAATGAGCAGTTCTTC

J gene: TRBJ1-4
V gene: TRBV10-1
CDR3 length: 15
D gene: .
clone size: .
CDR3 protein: CASSEAGATNEKLFF
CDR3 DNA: TGCGCCAGCAGTGAAGCAGGGGCTACTAATGAAAAACTGTTTTTT

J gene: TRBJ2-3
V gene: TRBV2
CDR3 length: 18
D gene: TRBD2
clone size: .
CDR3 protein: CASRTRLAGDRGSDTQYF
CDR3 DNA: TGTGCCAGCAGGACCAGACTAGCGGGAGACCGGGGGTCAGATACGCAGTATTTT

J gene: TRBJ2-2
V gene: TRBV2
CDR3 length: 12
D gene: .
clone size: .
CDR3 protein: CASIPGTGELFF
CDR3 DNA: TGTGCCAGCATTCCGGGGACCGGGGAGCTGTTTTTT

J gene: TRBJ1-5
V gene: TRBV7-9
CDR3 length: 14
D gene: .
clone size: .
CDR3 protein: CASSLEHGEQPQHF
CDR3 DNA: TGTGCCAGCAGCTTAGAACACGGGGAACAGCCCCAGCATTTT

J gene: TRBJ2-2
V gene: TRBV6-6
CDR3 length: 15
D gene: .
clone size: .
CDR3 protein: CASSYSREGGGELFF
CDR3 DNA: TGTGCCAGCAGTTACTCGAGGGAAGGCGGCGGGGAGCTGTTTTTT

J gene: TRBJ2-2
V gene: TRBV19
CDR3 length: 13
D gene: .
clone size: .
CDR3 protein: CASSIDRSGELFF
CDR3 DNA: TGTGCCAGTAGTATAGATCGCAGCGGGGAGCTGTTTTTT

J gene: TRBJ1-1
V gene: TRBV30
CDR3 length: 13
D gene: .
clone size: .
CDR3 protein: CAWSVSLNTEAFF
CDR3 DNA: TGTGCCTGGAGTGTGTCCCTAAACACTGAAGCTTTCTTT

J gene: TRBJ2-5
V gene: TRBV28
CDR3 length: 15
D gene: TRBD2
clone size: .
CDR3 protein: CASSRSGTIRETQYF
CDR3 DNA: TGTGCCAGCAGTCGGTCCGGGACTATTCGAGAGACCCAGTACTTC

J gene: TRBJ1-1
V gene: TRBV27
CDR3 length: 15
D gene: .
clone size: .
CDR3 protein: CASSPHDSLNTEAFF
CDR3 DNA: TGTGCCAGCAGTCCCCACGACAGTTTGAACACTGAAGCTTTCTTT

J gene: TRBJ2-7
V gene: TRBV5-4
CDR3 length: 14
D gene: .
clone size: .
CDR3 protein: CASSPMRGNYEQYF
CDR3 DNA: TGTGCCAGCAGCCCCATGAGAGGGAACTACGAGCAGTACTTC

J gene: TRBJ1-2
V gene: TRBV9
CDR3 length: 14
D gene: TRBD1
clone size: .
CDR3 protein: CASSVGDSFYGYTF
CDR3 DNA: TGTGCCAGCAGCGTAGGGGACAGCTTCTATGGCTACACCTTC

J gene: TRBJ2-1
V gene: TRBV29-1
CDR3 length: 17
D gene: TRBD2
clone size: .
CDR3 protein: CSVSGLAGQSSYNEQFF
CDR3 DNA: TGCAGCGTCTCGGGACTAGCGGGACAGAGCTCCTACAATGAGCAGTTCTTC

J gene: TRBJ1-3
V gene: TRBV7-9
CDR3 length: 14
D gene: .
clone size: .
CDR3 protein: CASSLDRAGNTIYF
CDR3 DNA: TGTGCCAGCAGCTTAGACAGGGCTGGAAACACCATATATTTT

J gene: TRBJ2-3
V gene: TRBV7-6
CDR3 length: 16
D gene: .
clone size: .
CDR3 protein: CASSLAEVLGTDTQYF
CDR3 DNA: TGTGCCAGCAGCTTAGCGGAGGTGCTCGGCACAGATACGCAGTATTTT

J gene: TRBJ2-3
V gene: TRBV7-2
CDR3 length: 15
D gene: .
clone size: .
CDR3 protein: CASLLGSTSTDTQYF
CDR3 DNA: TGTGCCAGCCTACTAGGGAGTACTAGCACAGATACGCAGTATTTT

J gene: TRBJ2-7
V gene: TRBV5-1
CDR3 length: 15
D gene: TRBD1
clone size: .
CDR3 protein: CASSLVGTAPYEQYF
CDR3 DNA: TGCGCCAGCAGCTTGGTCGGGACAGCCCCCTACGAGCAGTACTTC

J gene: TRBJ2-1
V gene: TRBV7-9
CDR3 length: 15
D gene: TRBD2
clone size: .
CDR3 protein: CASSLALGRDNEQFF
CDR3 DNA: TGTGCCAGCAGCTTAGCACTCGGGAGGGACAATGAGCAGTTCTTC

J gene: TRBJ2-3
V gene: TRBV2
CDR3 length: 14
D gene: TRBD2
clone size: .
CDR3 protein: CARPGLASLDTQYF
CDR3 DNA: TGTGCCAGACCGGGACTAGCAAGTTTGGATACGCAGTATTTT

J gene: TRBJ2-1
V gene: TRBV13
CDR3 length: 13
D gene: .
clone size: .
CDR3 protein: CASSVQGTLEQFF
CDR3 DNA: TGTGCCAGCAGCGTCCAAGGGACACTTGAGCAGTTCTTC

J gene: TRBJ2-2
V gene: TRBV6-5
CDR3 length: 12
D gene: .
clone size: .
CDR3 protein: CASTQGSGELFF
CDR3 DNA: TGTGCCAGCACCCAGGGGTCCGGGGAGCTGTTTTTT

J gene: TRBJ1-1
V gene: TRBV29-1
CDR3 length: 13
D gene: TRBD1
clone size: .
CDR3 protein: CSGEQGTSTEAFF
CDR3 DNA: TGCAGCGGTGAACAGGGGACGTCAACTGAAGCTTTCTTT

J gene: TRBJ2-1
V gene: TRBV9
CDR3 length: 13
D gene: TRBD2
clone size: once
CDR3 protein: CASSDAGGNEQFF
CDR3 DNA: TGTGCCAGCAGCGACGCGGGGGGGAATGAGCAGTTCTTC

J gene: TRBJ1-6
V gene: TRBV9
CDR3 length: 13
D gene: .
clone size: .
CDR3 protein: CASSGSYNSPLHF
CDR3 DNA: TGTGCCAGCAGCGGGTCCTATAATTCCCCCCTCCACTTT

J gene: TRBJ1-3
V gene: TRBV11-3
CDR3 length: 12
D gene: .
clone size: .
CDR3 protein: CASSYTPNTIYF
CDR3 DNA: TGTGCCAGCAGCTACACCCCAAACACCATATATTTT

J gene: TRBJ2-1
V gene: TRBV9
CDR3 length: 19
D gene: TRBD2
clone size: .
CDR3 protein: CASSMGLAGDRPPHNEQFF
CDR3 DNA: TGTGCCAGCAGCATGGGACTAGCGGGAGACCGGCCCCCCCACAATGAGCAGTTCTTC

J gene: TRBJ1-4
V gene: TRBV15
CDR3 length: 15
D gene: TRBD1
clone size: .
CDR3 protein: CATSRDQGVNEKLFF
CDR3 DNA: TGTGCCACCAGCAGAGATCAGGGGGTTAATGAAAAACTGTTTTTT

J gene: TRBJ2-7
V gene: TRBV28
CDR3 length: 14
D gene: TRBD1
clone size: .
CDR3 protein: CASSPRQGSYEQYF
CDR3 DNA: TGTGCCAGCAGTCCTCGACAGGGGTCCTACGAGCAGTACTTC

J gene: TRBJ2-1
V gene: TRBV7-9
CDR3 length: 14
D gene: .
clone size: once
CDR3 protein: CASSFATSYNEQFF
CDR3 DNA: TGTGCCAGCAGCTTTGCTACCTCCTACAATGAGCAGTTCTTC

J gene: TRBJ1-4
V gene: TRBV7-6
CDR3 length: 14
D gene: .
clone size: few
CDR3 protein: CASSYSGALGKLFF
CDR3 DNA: TGTGCCAGCAGCTATTCGGGAGCCCTGGGGAAACTGTTTTTT

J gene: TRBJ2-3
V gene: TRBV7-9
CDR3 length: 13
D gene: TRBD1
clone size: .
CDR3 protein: CASRTGKSDTQYF
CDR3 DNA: TGTGCCAGTAGGACAGGGAAGTCAGATACGCAGTATTTT

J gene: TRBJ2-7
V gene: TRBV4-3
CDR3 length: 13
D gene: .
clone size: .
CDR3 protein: CASSQYRVSEQYF
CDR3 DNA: TGCGCCAGCAGCCAATACAGGGTCAGCGAGCAGTACTTC